This T cell receptor (beta chain) was captured by sequencing in a study of OX40 agonist ivuxolimab in advanced cancers. Study-level information: Treatment of patients was with ivuxolimab, an agonistic anti-OX40 (CD134) antibody. Study-wide points: At 0.1 to 3.0 mg/kg, CD4+ and CD8+ blood T cells expanded clonally by week 6.

As to this clone: The antigen remains unidentified.

Trimming cost V 7 bases and J 8 bases; bases outside gene matches: 11. This CDR3 spans 15 amino acids. Germline assignment: CDR1 LNHDA and CDR2 SQIVND (reference sequence). Profiling relied on immunoSEQ multiplex PCR, and the TCRdb table lists in-frame clones only, not all of them. The sample lists some 70,000 clones, around 93% occurring once. The chain carries TRBV19 and TRBJ2-2, with 9 bases identical to TRBD2. The sample here was CD4+ or CD8+ T cells sorted from blood, taken in a trial of the OX40 agonist ivuxolimab. This receptor was obtained from an adult with an advanced solid tumor such as melanoma, head and neck, liver or kidney cancer. The CDR3 loop is CASKRVAGDVGELFF. The CDR3 DNA is TGTGCCAGTAAGAGGGTAGCGGGAGATGTAGGGGAGCTGTTTTTT.